This T cell receptor (beta chain) was identified in a study of blood T cell repertoires in COVID-19. Study-level background: The study drew acute and convalescent COVID-19 samples from the United States, Italy and Spain. Sample material is recorded as cDNA or gDNA derived from T cells, B-cell-depleted T cells, or PBMCs.

Per the authors' pipeline: Counts of nucleated cells, estimated from reference gene primer amplification, were obtained. Assay used: immunoSEQ multiplex PCR; TCRdb lists only in-frame clones, some missing. The D gene and trimming were derived from the DNA, and the V and J assignments and clone size from that table. The table lists 300,000 to 450,000 clones, around 84% of them singletons. A few counts support this clone. The receptor's source is a woman aged 18-30 years with acute or convalescent COVID-19. Sequenced input: peripheral blood.

The CDR3 DNA reads TGTGCCAGCAGCTTACAGGGAGGGTTGGGCACAGATACGCAGTATTTT. Its protein product is CASSLQGGLGTDTQYF. The rearrangement joins TRBV7-3 to TRBJ2-3, with TRBD2 matching 7 bases. Germline CDR1 reads SGHTA; CDR2 reads FQGTGA. This CDR3 has 16 residues. The junction had 6 bases not matched to a gene; V was cut back by 2 bases and J by 1 base.